Shown below are 27 T cell receptor beta chains from a single sample sequenced in a study of T-cell reconstitution after alpha-beta-depleted transplantation in children (dated by TCRdb to 2015 to 2016). Library preparation was by PCR. Sequencing instrument: Illumina HiSeq 2500. TCR libraries were prepared with molecular barcoding, using unique molecular identifiers to normalize TCRbeta repertoire quantification. The public reads were reanalyzed by TCRdb: fastp trimming at Q25, MiXCR alignment, in-frame beta chains only. Under each unique CDR3 protein, matching rows form one entry showing the most common genes and DNA. The sample contains about 340,000 distinct CDR3 sequences, 10% to 15% of them found a single time. The ten most abundant clones make up around 4.1% of the sample. The source material was PBMCs, sampled from the stem cell graft. Source of these receptors: a human donor who donated a stem cell graft to a child with Fanconi anemia.

Note on this clonotype: Given a much more abundant clone one base away, this may be a read error. The chain links TRBV5-6 to TRBJ2-7, with TRBD1 identical over 8 bases. The CDR3 sequence is 13 residues long. Per germline, CDR1 SGHDT and CDR2 YYEEEE. DNA for the CDR3: TGTACCAGCAGCTTGGACAGGGTCTACGAGCAGTACTTC. Encoded protein: CTSSLDRVYEQYF.

In its sample, this clonotype was seen many times. As DNA, the CDR3 is TGTGCCAGTAATAACCCGGCCACTGAAGCTTTCTTT. It translates to CASNNPATEAFF. V usage is TRBV19 and J usage is TRBJ1-1; D unresolved. V was shortened by 7 bases and J by 4 bases, with 10 bases between the two germline ends. The CDR3 consists of 12 residues. Germline V lookup: CDR1 LNHDA, CDR2 SQIVND (reference sequence).

The chain carries TRBV20-1 and TRBJ2-3, with D unclear. Trimming pared 5 bases from V and 5 bases from J, leaving 14 bases between. Germline CDR1 reads DFQATT; CDR2 reads SNEGSKA (reference sequence). CDR3 size: 13 residues. The CDR3 spells CSASPLVEDTQYF. Written as DNA, the CDR3 is TGCAGTGCTTCCCCTCTAGTCGAAGATACGCAGTATTTT.

The chain couples TRBV6-6 to TRBJ2-5; D unclear. The V end was cut by 4 bases, the J end by 2 bases, with 8 bases between. The V gene's germline CDR1 is MNHNY and CDR2 SVGAGI (reference sequence). CDR3 length: 13 amino acids. CDR3 nucleotide sequence: TGTGCCAGCAGTTTCTGGGTGCAAGAGACCCAGTACTTC. The encoded protein is CASSFWVQETQYF.

This clonotype appeared many times. V is TRBV10-3 and J is TRBJ1-1; 7 nucleotides match TRBD1. Per the germline V gene, CDR1 is ENHRY and CDR2 is SYGVKD. Trimming took 6 bases from V and 1 from J; bases not matched to a gene: 5. The CDR3 loop spans 14 amino acids. The CDR3 DNA follows: TGTGCCATCAGGCGGGACAGTACGAACACTGAAGCTTTCTTT. This sequence encodes CAIRRDSTNTEAFF.

The chain employs TRBV7-6 and TRBJ2-1, with D hard to call. The CDR3 spans 12 residues. Germline CDR1 reads SGHVS; CDR2 reads FNYEAQ. Trimming shortened V by 2 bases and J by 10 bases, and 9 bases separated the two germline ends. This CDR3 reads CASSLLWAEQFF. The CDR3 region has the DNA TGTGCCAGCAGCTTATTGTGGGCGGAGCAGTTCTTC. The full variable domain, with the rest looked up from reference TRBV7-6 and TRBJ2-1, is GAGVSQSPRYKVTKRGQDVALRCDPISGHVSLYWYRQALGQGPEFLTYFNYEAQQDKSGLPNDRFSAERPEGSISTLTIQRTEQRDSAMYRCASSLLWAEQFFGPGTRLTVL.

The V gene is TRBV29-1, the J gene TRBJ1-1; D remains unclear. The V end lost 5 bases, the J end lost 4 bases, and 8 bases lay between the germline ends. The germline CDR1 and CDR2 sequences are SQVTM and ANQGSEA. There are 11 residues in the CDR3. The CDR3 reads CSVHGGTEAFF. The CDR3 bases are TGCAGCGTTCATGGTGGCACTGAAGCTTTCTTT.

This clonotype showed up many times. This chain links TRBV4-2 with TRBJ1-6; no firm D call. V was cut by 0 bases and J by 14 bases, with 14 bases left in between. Per the germline V gene, CDR1 is LGHNA and CDR2 is YNFKEQ. CDR3 length equals 14 residues. CDR3 amino acids: CASSQDPLNGALHF. For the CDR3, the DNA is TGTGCCAGCAGCCAAGATCCGCTGAATGGGGCCCTCCACTTT.

The chain carries TRBV20-1 and TRBJ2-1; 10 bases align to TRBD2. V dropped 6 bases and J dropped 8; count of bases not matched to a gene: 10. Germline values: CDR1 DFQATT, CDR2 SNEGSKA (reference sequence). The length of the CDR3 is 14 residues. The CDR3 bases are TGCAGTGCAACCAGACTAGCGGGCGTCGATGAGCAGTTCTTC. Translated: CSATRLAGVDEQFF.

This clonotype was observed many times. The V and J genes are TRBV10-2 and TRBJ2-3; a weak D match, TRBD2 (6 bases). The CDR3 has 17 residues. Germline CDR1 and CDR2: WSHSY and SAAADI. V lost 0 bases to trimming and J lost 5 bases, with 18 bases between them. CDR3 sequence (DNA): TGCGCCAGCAGTGAGTCGAGAGTGGGGGGAACTAAAGATACGCAGTATTTT. This codes for CASSESRVGGTKDTQYF.

On this clonotype itself: At one of its ends the junction is not consistent with the germline gene, which may arise from a read error. This CDR3 is CATSRAGLDLVF. CDR3 DNA sequence: TGTGCCACCAGCAGAGCGGGACTAGATTTGGTCTTC. The J gene is TRBJ2-1, the V gene TRBV15, with TRBD2 matching 8 bases. Germline CDR1 reads LNHNV; CDR2 reads YYDKDF (reference sequence). The CDR3 totals 12 residues. Supplemented by reference TRBV15 and TRBJ2-1, the full variable domain reads DAMVIQNPRYQVTQFGKPVTLSCSQTLNHNVMYWYQQKSSQAPKLLFHYYDKDFNNEADTPDNFQSRRPNTSFCFLDIRSPGLGDTAMYLCATSRAGLDLVFGPGTRLTVL.

This rearrangement joins TRBV28 to TRBJ2-1; 7 bases agree with TRBD1. V was pared by 7 bases and J by 10 bases, with 10 bases of the junction left unmatched. The length of the CDR3 is 13 residues. CDR1 and CDR2 from the germline V gene are MDHEN and SYDVKM. As DNA, the CDR3 is TGTGCCAGCAAGAGACAGGGCTTGGGAGAGCAGTTCTTC. This sequence encodes CASKRQGLGEQFF.

This clonotype was found many times. This chain connects TRBV28 to TRBJ1-5; 8 positions agree with TRBD1. The CDR3 contains 15 residues. Trimming removed 3 bases from V and 2 bases from J; junction bases left unmatched: 3. Germline V gene data show CDR1 as MDHEN and CDR2 as SYDVKM. CDR3 loop: CASSFQDRGNQPQHF. CDR3 sequence (DNA): TGTGCCAGCAGTTTTCAGGACAGGGGCAATCAGCCCCAGCATTTT.

The gene calls are TRBV7-9 and TRBJ2-7; 8 positions match TRBD2. V dropped 5 bases and J dropped 3; count of bases not matched to a gene: 6. Germline V lookup: CDR1 SEHNR, CDR2 FQNEAQ (reference sequence). This CDR3 contains 14 residues. As DNA, the CDR3 is TGTGCCAGCAGCCCCGGGGGGGGGATCTACGAGCAGTACTTC. Amino acid sequence: CASSPGGGIYEQYF. Based on the CDR3 plus reference TRBV7-9 and TRBJ2-7, the full variable domain is DTGVSQNPRHKITKRGQNVTFRCDPISEHNRLYWYRQTLGQGPEFLTYFQNEAQLEKSRLLSDRFSAERPKGSFSTLEIQRTEQGDSAMYLCASSPGGGIYEQYFGPGTRLTVT.

This clonotype has just a few counts. The chain is built from TRBV4-1 and TRBJ2-2; D possibly corresponds to TRBD2 (6 bases). Trimming removed 1 base at V and 6 bases at J, with 6 bases between. The CDR3 spans 13 residues. CDR1 is MGHRA and CDR2 is YSYEKL in the germline V gene. In nucleotides, the CDR3 is TGCGCCAGCAGCCAAGGGAGGGCCGGGGAGCTGTTTTTT. Protein product: CASSQGRAGELFF.

This clonotype has a handful of counts. The chain couples TRBV6-5 to TRBJ2-1; D assignment may be TRBD1 or TRBD2 (5 bases each). Germline-derived CDR1 and CDR2 are MNHEY and SVGAGI. The CDR3 sequence is 15 residues long. Deletions cut 4 bases from V and 5 bases from J, with 15 bases between. CDR3: CASSSRDGRDNEQFF. The DNA for the CDR3 is TGTGCCAGCAGTTCAAGGGACGGACGAGACAATGAGCAGTTCTTC.

This clonotype showed up many times. The V call is TRBV29-1, the J call TRBJ2-1; 10 bases agree with TRBD2. V dropped 0 bases and J dropped 3; count of bases not matched to a gene: 5. CDR1 and CDR2 (germline): SQVTM, ANQGSEA. CDR3 length equals 16 residues. The CDR3 DNA sequence: TGCAGCGTTGAAGAATCTAGCGGGGGCCTCTACAATGAGCAGTTCTTC. Protein sequence: CSVEESSGGLYNEQFF.

This clonotype was counted once. The chain uses TRBV7-2 and TRBJ2-7, with 7 bases that match TRBD1. The germline V gene has CDR1 SGHTA and CDR2 FQGNSA. This CDR3 region has 15 residues. After removal of 5 bases from V and 3 bases from J, the junction contained 10 bases not matched to a gene. CDR3 amino acids: CASSAPRDSFYEQYF. The CDR3, as DNA: TGTGCCAGCAGCGCGCCGAGGGACAGCTTCTACGAGCAGTACTTC.

The chain is built from TRBV6-1 and TRBJ1-1; no clear D gene. Germline V gene data show CDR1 as MNHNS and CDR2 as SASEGT. V shed 8 bases and J shed 3 bases, with 13 bases lying between them. CDR3 length equals 13 residues. The CDR3 DNA reads TGTGCCAGCGGAACCGGACCCTACACTGAAGCTTTCTTT. It specifies CASGTGPYTEAFF.

This clonotype has only a few counts. The chain couples TRBV7-9 to TRBJ2-2, with a weak D call TRBD1 (6 bases). The ends were cut back, 3 bases at V and 4 bases at J, with 15 bases in the middle. This CDR3 spans 16 amino acids. Germline lookup yields CDR1 SEHNR and CDR2 FQNEAQ (reference sequence). CDR3 protein: CASSFPAGVGTGELFF. The CDR3 DNA reads TGTGCCAGCAGCTTTCCGGCAGGGGTTGGCACCGGGGAGCTGTTTTTT.

The table lists this clonotype with a few counts. The chain employs TRBV5-1 and TRBJ2-1; the D is unclear. The CDR3 sequence is 15 residues long. Germline V gene sequence: CDR1 SGHRS, CDR2 YFSETQ. V lost 0 bases and J lost 7, with 14 bases in between. The CDR3 here is CASSLGTRGVNEQFF. Here the CDR3 DNA reads TGCGCCAGCAGCTTGGGAACCCGAGGAGTTAATGAGCAGTTCTTC.

This clonotype was seen at least ten times. The genes are TRBV6-6 and TRBJ1-6; D uncertain. With 3 bases removed from V and 13 bases from J, the gap between germline ends came to 13 bases. The CDR3 length is 13 residues. Per the germline V gene, CDR1 is MNHNY and CDR2 is SVGAGI (reference sequence). The CDR3 nucleotides read TGTGCCAGCAGTTATTCGACCGCTTCCCCCCTCCACTTT. Encoded protein: CASSYSTASPLHF.

The chain has TRBV7-9 and TRBJ1-2, with 7 bases aligning to TRBD1. With 5 bases clipped from V and 0 bases from J, the junction kept 12 bases outside the gene matches. This CDR3 comprises 17 residues. CDR1 and CDR2 (germline): SEHNR, FQNEAQ (reference sequence). The CDR3 loop is CASSIRNRQGPNYGYTF. The DNA for the CDR3 is TGTGCCAGCAGCATCCGAAACAGACAGGGCCCTAACTATGGCTACACCTTC.

The chain joins TRBV12-3 or TRBV12-4 to TRBJ2-3, with 12 bases aligning to TRBD2. V was clipped by 3 bases and J by 2 bases; unmatched bases: 18. This CDR3 spans 21 amino acids. CDR3 in amino acids: CASSLSSGGGTSSGFTDTQYF. The CDR3 DNA follows: TGTGCCAGCAGTTTGTCTAGCGGGGGGGGAACTAGCTCGGGGTTCACAGATACGCAGTATTTT.

This clonotype was counted between two and nine times. V gene TRBV12-3 or TRBV12-4 combines with J gene TRBJ1-3; D possibly corresponds to TRBD1 (5 bases). V lost 6 bases and J 0 bases, leaving 12 bases between the germline ends. CDR3 length equals 15 residues. CDR3 nucleotides: TGTGCCAGCAGGCCCAGGACAAGCTCTGGAAACACCATATATTTT. Translation: CASRPRTSSGNTIYF.

The chain has TRBV28 and TRBJ2-7; D gene ambiguous. CDR1 is MDHEN, CDR2 SYDVKM, per germline. The CDR3 loop spans 15 amino acids. Trimming pared 6 bases from V and 0 bases from J, leaving 15 bases between. CDR3 nucleotide sequence: TGTGCCAGCAGCCCCCCTGACGGGTACTCCTACGAGCAGTACTTC. Its protein is CASSPPDGYSYEQYF.

The chain carries TRBV15 and TRBJ2-7; no reliable D call. The germline V gene encodes CDR1 LNHNV and CDR2 YYDKDF (reference sequence). The V gene lost 5 bases and the J gene lost 7 bases, with 15 bases spanning the gap. This CDR3 is built from 13 residues. The CDR3 DNA sequence: TGTGCCACCAGCGAACTATCCGGGCTGGAGCAGTACGTC. The encoded protein is CATSELSGLEQYV.